This TCR beta chain was identified during a study of blood T cells in healthy people across ages. Findings and limits, study-wide: Older individuals had lower TCR beta diversity per million T cells (the decline was roughly linear). CMV infection status of these donors was not known.

Peripheral blood, roughly 9.3 milliliters per donor, was collected. Germline CDR1 DFQATT, CDR2 SNEGSKA (reference sequence). The J segment lost 4 bases and the V segment lost 0 bases, leaving 6 bases of the junction unmatched. The CDR3 spans 15 residues. As for this clonotype: Its antigen is not identified. This may stem from a read error, because a much larger clone lies one nucleotide away.

Primers used in a second PCR of roughly 6 to 11 cycles were a sample-barcoded 5' primer and a J-beta primer mix. Every sample gave at least 3 million paired-end reads containing CDR3. Each CDR3 protein gets one entry after TCRdb re-called the 5' RACE reads with MiXCR. Seen here are 700,000 to 850,000 distinct CDR3 sequences, roughly 34% observed once, and the top ten hold roughly 13%. The TCR originated in a man between 18 and 29 years old in good health. The chain employs TRBV20-1 and TRBJ2-1; 7 bases match TRBD2. Sequences were obtained from blood. The CDR3 DNA follows: TGCAGTGCTAGAGATAGGGCGGGGGAGTACAATGAGCAGTTCTTC. Translation gives CSARDRAGEYNEQFF.